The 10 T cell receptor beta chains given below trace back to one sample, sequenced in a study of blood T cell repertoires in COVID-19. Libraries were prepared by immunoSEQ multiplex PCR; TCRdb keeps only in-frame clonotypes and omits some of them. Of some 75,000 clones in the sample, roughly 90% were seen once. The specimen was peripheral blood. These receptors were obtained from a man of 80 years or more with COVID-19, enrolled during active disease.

The CDR3 nucleotides are TGCGCCAGCAGCTTGCGGGGGGCGAACTACGAGCAGTACTTC. Its protein is CASSLRGANYEQYF. The V call is TRBV5-1, the J call TRBJ2-7, with D possibly being TRBD2 (7 bases). CDR1 and CDR2 (germline): SGHRS, YFSETQ. CDR3 length equals 14 residues. V was pared by 1 base and J by 3 bases, with 11 bases between.

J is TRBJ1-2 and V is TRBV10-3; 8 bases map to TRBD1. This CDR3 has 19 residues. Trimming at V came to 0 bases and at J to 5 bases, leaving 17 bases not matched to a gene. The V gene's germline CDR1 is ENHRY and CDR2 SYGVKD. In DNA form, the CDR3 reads TGTGCCATCAGTGAGTCGACTGGGGCAGGGGGCGGCCTTCGGTATGGCTACACCTTC. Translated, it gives CAISESTGAGGGLRYGYTF.

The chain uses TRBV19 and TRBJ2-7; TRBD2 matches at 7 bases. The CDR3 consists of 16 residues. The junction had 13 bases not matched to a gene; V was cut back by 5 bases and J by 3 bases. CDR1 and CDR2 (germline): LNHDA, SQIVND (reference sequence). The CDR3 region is CASSPGGGSFGYEQYF. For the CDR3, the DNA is TGTGCCAGTAGTCCTGGGGGGGGTTCTTTTGGCTACGAGCAGTACTTC.

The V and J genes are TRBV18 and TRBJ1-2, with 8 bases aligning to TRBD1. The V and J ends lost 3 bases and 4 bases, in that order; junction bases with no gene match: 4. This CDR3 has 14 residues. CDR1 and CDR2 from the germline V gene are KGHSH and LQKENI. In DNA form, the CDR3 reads TGTGCCAGCTCACCGCGGACAGGGCCCTATGGCTACACCTTC. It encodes CASSPRTGPYGYTF.

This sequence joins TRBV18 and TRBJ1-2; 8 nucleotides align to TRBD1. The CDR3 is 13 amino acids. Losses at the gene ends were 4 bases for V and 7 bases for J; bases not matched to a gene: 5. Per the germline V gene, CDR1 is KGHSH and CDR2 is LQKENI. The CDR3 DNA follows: TGTGCCAGCTCACGCGACAGGGGACCTGGCTACACCTTC. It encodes CASSRDRGPGYTF.

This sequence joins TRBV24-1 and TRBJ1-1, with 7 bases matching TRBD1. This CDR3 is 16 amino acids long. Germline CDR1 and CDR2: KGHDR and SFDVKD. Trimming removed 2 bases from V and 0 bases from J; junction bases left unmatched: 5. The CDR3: CATSDWTGELNTEAFF. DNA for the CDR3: TGTGCCACCAGTGATTGGACAGGAGAGTTGAACACTGAAGCTTTCTTT.

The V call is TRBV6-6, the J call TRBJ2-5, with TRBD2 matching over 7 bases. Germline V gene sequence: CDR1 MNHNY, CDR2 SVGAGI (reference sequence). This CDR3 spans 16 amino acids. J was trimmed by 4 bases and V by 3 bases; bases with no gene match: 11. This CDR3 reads CASSYPAAGRGETQYF. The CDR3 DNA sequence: TGTGCCAGCAGTTATCCCGCCGCAGGGAGGGGAGAGACCCAGTACTTC.

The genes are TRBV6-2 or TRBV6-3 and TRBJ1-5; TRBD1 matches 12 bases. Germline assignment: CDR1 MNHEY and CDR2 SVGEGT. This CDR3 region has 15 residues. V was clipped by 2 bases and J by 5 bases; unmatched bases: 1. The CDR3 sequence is CASSYGTGGHQPQHF. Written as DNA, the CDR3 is TGTGCCAGCAGTTACGGGACAGGGGGCCATCAGCCCCAGCATTTT.

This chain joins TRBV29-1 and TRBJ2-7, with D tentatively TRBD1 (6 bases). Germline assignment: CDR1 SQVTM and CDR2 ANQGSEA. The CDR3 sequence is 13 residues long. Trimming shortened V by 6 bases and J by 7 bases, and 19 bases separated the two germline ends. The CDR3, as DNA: TGCAGCGTGGCCGTAGCCCCAGGGGAAGAGCAGTACTTC. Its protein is CSVAVAPGEEQYF.

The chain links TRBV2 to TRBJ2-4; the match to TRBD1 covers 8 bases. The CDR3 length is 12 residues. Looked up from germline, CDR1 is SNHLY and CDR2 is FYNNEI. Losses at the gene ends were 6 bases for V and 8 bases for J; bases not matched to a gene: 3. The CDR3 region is CASRDRGDIQYF. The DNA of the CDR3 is TGTGCCAGCAGAGACAGGGGTGACATTCAGTACTTC.